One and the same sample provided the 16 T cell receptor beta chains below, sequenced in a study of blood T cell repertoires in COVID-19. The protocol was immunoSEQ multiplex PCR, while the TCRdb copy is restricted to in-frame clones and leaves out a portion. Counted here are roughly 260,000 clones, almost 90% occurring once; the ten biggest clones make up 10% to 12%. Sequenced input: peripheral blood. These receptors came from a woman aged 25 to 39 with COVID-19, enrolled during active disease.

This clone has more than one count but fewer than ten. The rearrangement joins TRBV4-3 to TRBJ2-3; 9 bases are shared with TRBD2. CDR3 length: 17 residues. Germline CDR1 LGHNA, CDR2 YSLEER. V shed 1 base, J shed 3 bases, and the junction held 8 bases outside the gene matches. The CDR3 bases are TGCGCCAGCAGCCAAGGGTTGGCGGGAGGGCCGACAGATACGCAGTATTTT. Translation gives CASSQGLAGGPTDTQYF.

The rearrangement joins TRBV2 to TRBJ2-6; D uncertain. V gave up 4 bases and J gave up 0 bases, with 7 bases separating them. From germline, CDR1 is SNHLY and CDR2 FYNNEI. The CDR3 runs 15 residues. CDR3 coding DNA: TGTGCCAGCAGTGTACTGAGCTCTGGGGCCAACGTCCTGACTTTC. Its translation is CASSVLSSGANVLTF.

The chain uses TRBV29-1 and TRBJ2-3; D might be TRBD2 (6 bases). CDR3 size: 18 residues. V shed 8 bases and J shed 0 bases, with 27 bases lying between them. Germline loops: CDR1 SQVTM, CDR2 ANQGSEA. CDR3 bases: TGCAGCCTTGGAGGATTAGTTGGCGGGACGGCTAGCACAGATACGCAGTATTTT. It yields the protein CSLGGLVGGTASTDTQYF.

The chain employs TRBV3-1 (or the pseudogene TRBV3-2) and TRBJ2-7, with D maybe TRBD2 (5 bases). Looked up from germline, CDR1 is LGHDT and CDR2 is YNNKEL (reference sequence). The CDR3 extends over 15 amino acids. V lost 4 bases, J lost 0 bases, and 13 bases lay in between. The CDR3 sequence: CASSRLSGFSYEQYF. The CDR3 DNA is TGTGCCAGCAGCCGCCTCAGCGGTTTCTCCTACGAGCAGTACTTC.

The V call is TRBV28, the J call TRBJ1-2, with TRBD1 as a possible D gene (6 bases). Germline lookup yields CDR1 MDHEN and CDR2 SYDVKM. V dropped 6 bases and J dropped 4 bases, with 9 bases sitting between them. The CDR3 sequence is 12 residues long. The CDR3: CASRTGLYGYTF. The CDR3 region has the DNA TGTGCCAGCAGGACAGGCCTCTATGGCTACACCTTC.

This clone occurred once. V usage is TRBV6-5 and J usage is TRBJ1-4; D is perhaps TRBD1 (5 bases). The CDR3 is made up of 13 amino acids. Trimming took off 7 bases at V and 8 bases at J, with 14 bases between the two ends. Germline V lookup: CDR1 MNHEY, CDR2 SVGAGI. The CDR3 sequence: CASTGHRREKLFF. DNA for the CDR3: TGTGCCAGCACCGGACACCGGCGCGAAAAACTGTTTTTT.

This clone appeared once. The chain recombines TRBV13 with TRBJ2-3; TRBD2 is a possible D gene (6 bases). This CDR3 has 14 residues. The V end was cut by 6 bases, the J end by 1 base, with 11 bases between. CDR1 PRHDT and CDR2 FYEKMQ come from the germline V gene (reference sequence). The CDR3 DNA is TGTGCCAGCAGGGAGGGCGGAGGCACAGATACGCAGTATTTT. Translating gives CASREGGGTDTQYF.

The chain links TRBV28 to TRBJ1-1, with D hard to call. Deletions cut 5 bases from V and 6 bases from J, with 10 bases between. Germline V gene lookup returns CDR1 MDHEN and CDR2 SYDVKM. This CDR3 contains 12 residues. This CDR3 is CASSPIIAEAFF. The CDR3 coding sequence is TGTGCCAGCAGTCCGATCATAGCTGAAGCTTTCTTT.

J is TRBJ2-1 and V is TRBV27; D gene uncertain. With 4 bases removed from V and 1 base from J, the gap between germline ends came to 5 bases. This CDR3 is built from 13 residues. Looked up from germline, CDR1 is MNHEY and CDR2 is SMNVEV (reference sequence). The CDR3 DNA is TGTGCCAGCAGTTACACGTCCTACAATGAGCAGTTCTTC. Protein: CASSYTSYNEQFF.

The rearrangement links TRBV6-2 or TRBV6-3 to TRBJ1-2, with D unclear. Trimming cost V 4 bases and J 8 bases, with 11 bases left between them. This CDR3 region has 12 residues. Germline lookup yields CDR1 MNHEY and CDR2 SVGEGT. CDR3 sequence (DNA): TGTGCCAGCAGTTTCGGGAGGCTAGGCTACACCTTC. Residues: CASSFGRLGYTF.

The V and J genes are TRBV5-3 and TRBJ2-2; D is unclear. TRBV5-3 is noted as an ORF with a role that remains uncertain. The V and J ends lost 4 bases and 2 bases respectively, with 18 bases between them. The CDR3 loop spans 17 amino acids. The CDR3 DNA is TGTGCCAGAAGCCCCATTCGGAGACCCGATAACACCGGGGAGCTGTTTTTT. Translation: CARSPIRRPDNTGELFF.

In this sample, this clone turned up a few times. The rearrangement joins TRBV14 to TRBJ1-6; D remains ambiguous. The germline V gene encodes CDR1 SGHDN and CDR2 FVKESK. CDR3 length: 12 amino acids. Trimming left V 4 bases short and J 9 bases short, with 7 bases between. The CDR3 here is CASSLLSSPLHF. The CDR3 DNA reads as TGTGCCAGCAGCCTCCTTTCTTCACCCCTCCACTTT.

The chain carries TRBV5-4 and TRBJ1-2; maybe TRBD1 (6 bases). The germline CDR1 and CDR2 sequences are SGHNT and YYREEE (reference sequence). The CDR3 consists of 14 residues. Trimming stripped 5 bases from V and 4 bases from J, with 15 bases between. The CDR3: CASSFRTAPYGYTF. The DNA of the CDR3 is TGTGCCAGCAGTTTCAGGACAGCCCCCTATGGCTACACCTTC.

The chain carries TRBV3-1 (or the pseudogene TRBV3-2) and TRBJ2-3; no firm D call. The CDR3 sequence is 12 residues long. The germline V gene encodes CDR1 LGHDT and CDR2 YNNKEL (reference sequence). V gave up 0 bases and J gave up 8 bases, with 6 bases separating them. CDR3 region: CASSQEFGTQYF. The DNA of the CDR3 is TGTGCCAGCAGCCAAGAGTTCGGTACGCAGTATTTT.

The CDR3 sequence: CAIPFGLAGGPRTGELFF. In nucleotides, the CDR3 is TGTGCCATCCCCTTCGGGCTAGCGGGAGGGCCGAGGACCGGGGAGCTGTTTTTT. The rearrangement uses TRBV13 and TRBJ2-2; TRBD2 matches 12 bases. V lost 10 bases to trimming and J lost 5 bases; unmatched junction nucleotides: 17. The CDR3 is 18 amino acids. CDR1 is PRHDT and CDR2 is FYEKMQ in the germline V gene (reference sequence).

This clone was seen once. CDR3 sequence (DNA): TGTGCCAGCAACGGAAGGGGACTAGCGGGACAGTCGTACAATGAGCAGTTCTTC. Its translation: CASNGRGLAGQSYNEQFF. The rearrangement uses TRBV7-2 and TRBJ2-1, with 13 bases fitting TRBD2. The CDR3 loop spans 18 amino acids. V shed 7 bases, J shed 4 bases, and the junction held 13 bases outside the gene matches. Germline V CDR1 and CDR2: SGHTA, FQGNSA.